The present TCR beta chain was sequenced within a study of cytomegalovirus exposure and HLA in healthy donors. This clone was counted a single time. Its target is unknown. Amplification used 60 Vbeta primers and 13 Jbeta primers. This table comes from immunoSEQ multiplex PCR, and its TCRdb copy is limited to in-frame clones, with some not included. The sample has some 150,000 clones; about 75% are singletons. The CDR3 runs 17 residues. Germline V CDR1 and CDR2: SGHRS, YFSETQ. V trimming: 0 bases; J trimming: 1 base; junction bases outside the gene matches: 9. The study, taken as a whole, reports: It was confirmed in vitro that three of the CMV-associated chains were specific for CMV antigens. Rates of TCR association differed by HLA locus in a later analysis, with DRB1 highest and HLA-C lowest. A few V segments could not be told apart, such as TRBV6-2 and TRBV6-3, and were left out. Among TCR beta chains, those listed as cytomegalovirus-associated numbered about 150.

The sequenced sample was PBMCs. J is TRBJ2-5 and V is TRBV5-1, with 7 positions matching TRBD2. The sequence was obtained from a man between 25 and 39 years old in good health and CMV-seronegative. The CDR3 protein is CASSLVPSGDPQETQYF. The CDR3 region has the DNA TGCGCCAGCAGCTTGGTGCCCAGCGGGGACCCCCAAGAGACCCAGTACTTC.